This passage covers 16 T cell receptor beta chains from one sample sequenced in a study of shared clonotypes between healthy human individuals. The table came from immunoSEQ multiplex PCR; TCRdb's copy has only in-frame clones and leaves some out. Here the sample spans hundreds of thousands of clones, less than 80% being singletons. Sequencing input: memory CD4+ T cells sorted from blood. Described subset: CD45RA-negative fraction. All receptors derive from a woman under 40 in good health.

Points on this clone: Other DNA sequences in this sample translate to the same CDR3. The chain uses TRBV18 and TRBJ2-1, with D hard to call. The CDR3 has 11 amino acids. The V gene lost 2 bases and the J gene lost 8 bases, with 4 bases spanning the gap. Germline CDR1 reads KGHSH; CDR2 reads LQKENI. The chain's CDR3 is CASSPTYEQFF. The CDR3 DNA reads TGTGCCAGCTCACCAACCTATGAGCAGTTCTTC.

CDR3 amino acids: CASSSPGLAGVYEQYF. The CDR3 DNA reads TGTGCCAGCAGCTCACCTGGACTAGCGGGAGTATACGAGCAGTACTTC. V usage is TRBV7-2 and J usage is TRBJ2-7, with TRBD2 identical over 13 bases. The germline gives CDR1 SGHTA, CDR2 FQGNSA. V dropped 4 bases and J dropped 4; count of bases not matched to a gene: 7. The CDR3 has 16 residues.

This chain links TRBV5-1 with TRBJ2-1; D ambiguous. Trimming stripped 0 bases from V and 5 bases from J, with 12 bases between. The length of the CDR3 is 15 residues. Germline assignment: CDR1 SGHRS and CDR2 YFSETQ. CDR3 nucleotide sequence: TGCGCCAGCAGCTTGGTCATGGGCGTAAACAATGAGCAGTTCTTC. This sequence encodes CASSLVMGVNNEQFF.

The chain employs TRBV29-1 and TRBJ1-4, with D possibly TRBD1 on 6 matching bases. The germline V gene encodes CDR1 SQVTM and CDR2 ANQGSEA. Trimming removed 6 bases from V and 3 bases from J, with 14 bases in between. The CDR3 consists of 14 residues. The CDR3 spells CSVPQGSANEKLFF. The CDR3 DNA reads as TGCAGCGTACCTCAGGGGTCCGCTAATGAAAAACTGTTTTTT.

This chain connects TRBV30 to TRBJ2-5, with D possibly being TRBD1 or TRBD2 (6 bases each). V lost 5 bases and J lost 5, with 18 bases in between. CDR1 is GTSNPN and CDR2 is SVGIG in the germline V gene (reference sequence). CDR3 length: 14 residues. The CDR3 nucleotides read TGTGCCTGGTCAAAAAGGGGGGTGCGGGAGACCCAGTACTTC. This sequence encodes CAWSKRGVRETQYF. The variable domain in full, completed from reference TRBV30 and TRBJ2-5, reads SQTIHQWPATLVQPVGSPLSLECTVEGTSNPNLYWYRQAAGRGLQLLFYSVGIGQISSEVPQNLSASRPQDRQFILSSKKLLLSDSGFYLCAWSKRGVRETQYFGPGTRLLVL.

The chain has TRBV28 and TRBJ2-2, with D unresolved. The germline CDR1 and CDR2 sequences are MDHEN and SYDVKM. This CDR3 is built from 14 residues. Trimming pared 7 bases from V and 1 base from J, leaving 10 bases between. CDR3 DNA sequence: TGTGCCAGCAAGTCTAACCAGAACACCGGGGAGCTGTTTTTT. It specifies CASKSNQNTGELFF.

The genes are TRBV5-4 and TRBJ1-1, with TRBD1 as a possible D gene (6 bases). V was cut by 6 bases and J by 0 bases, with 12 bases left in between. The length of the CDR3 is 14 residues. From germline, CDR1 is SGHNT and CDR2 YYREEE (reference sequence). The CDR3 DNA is TGTGCCAGCAAAAAGGGGGGGGTGAACACTGAAGCTTTCTTT. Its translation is CASKKGGVNTEAFF.

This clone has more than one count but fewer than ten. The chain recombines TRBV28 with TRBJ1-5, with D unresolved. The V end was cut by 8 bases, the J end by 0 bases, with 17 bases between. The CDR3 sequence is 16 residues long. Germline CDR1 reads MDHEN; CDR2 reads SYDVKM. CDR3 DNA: TGTGCCAGCGGAGGGAATGAATTTTATAGCAATCAGCCCCAGCATTTT. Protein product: CASGGNEFYSNQPQHF.

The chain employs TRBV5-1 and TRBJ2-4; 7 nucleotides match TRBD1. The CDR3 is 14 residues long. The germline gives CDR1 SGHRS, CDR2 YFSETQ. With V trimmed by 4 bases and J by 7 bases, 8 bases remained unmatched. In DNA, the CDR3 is TGCGCCAGCAGCCCGGGGACAGTCCTGAACATTCAGTACTTC. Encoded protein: CASSPGTVLNIQYF.

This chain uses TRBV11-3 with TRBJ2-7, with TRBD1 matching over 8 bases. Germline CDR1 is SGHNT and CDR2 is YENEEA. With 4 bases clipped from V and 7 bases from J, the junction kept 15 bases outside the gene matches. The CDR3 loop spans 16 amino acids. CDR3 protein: CASSSGSGTGAGEQYF. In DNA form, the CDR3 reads TGTGCCAGCAGCTCAGGATCCGGGACAGGTGCCGGGGAGCAGTACTTC.

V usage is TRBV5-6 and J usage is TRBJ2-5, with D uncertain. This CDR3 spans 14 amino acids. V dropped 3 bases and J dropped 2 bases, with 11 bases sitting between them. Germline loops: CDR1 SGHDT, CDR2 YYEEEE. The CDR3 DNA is TGTGCCAGCAGCTCTGGCATGCAACAAGAGACCCAGTACTTC. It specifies CASSSGMQQETQYF.

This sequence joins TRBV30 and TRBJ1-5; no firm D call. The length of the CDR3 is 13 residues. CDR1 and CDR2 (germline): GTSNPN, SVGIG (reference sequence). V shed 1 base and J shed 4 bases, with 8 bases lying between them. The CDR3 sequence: CAWSDAGNQPQHF. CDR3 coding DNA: TGTGCCTGGAGTGACGCTGGAAATCAGCCCCAGCATTTT. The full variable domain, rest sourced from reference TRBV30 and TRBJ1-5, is SQTIHQWPATLVQPVGSPLSLECTVEGTSNPNLYWYRQAAGRGLQLLFYSVGIGQISSEVPQNLSASRPQDRQFILSSKKLLLSDSGFYLCAWSDAGNQPQHFGDGTRLSIL.

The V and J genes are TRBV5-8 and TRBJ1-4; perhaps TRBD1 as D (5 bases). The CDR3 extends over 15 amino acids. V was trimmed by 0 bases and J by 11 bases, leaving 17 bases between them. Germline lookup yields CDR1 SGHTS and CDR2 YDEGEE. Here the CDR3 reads CASSLVSGGIRKLFF. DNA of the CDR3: TGTGCCAGCAGCTTGGTCTCCGGGGGGATTAGGAAACTGTTTTTT.

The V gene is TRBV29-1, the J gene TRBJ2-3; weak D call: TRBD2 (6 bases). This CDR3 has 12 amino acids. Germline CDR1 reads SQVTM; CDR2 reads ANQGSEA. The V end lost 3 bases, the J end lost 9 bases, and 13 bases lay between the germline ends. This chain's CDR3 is CSVDGSGGTQYF. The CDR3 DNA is TGCAGCGTTGACGGGAGCGGAGGAACGCAGTATTTT.

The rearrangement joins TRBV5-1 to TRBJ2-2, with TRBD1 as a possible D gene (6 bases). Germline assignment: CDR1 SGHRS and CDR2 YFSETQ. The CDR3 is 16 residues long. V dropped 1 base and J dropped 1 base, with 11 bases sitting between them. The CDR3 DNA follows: TGCGCCAGCAGCTTGCAATCGACAGGGAACACCGGGGAGCTGTTTTTT. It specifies CASSLQSTGNTGELFF.

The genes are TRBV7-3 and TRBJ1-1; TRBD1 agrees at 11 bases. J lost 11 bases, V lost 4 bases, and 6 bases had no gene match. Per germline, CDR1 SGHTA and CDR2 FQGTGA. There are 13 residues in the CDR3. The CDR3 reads CASSSDRGRVAFF. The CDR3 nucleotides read TGTGCCAGCAGCTCGGACAGGGGGCGCGTGGCTTTCTTT. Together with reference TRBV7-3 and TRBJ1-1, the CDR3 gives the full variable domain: GAGVSQTPSNKVTEKGKYVELRCDPISGHTALYWYRQSLGQGPEFLIYFQGTGAADDSGLPNDRFFAVRPEGSVSTLKIQRTERGDSAVYLCASSSDRGRVAFFGQGTRLTVV.